The 29 T cell receptor beta chains listed next were all sequenced from one sample in a study of blood T cell repertoires in COVID-19. Some clones are missing from TCRdb's copy, which holds only in-frame ones; the method was immunoSEQ multiplex PCR. The sample comprises roughly 410,000 clones, around 87% of which are singletons, and 2% to 2.5% rests with the top ten. The material sequenced was peripheral blood. These receptors all stem from a woman aged 60-75 years with COVID-19, enrolled during active disease.

This clone was seen only a few times. The chain has TRBV3-1 (or the pseudogene TRBV3-2) and TRBJ2-7; D remains unclear. The CDR3 contains 13 residues. Germline V lookup: CDR1 LGHDT, CDR2 YNNKEL (reference sequence). Deletions cut 4 bases from V and 2 bases from J, with 9 bases between. As DNA, the CDR3 is TGTGCCAGCAGCCTCACGGGTCCCTACGAGCAGTACTTC. Residues: CASSLTGPYEQYF.

The J gene is TRBJ2-7, the V gene TRBV28; 10 nucleotides agree with TRBD1. Losses at the gene ends were 5 bases for V and 6 bases for J; bases not matched to a gene: 10. Looked up from germline, CDR1 is MDHEN and CDR2 is SYDVKM. This CDR3 is 15 amino acids long. This CDR3 is CASSPWGTGEFEQYF. Written as DNA, the CDR3 is TGTGCCAGCAGTCCATGGGGGACAGGGGAGTTCGAGCAGTACTTC.

The chain recombines TRBV6-5 with TRBJ1-3; no definite D call. V was pared by 8 bases and J by 0 bases, with 8 bases between. The length of the CDR3 is 13 residues. Germline V lookup: CDR1 MNHEY, CDR2 SVGAGI. The DNA for the CDR3 is TGTGCCAGCCACGTCAGCTCTGGAAACACCATATATTTT. This codes for CASHVSSGNTIYF.

This clone occurred once. V usage is TRBV5-4 and J usage is TRBJ1-3; a weak D match, TRBD1 (6 bases). CDR1 is SGHNT and CDR2 is YYREEE in the germline V gene (reference sequence). The CDR3 is 14 amino acids. With 7 bases removed from V and 4 bases from J, the gap between germline ends came to 15 bases. CDR3 sequence: CASSEGGVGNTIYF. In DNA form, the CDR3 reads TGTGCCAGCTCCGAGGGGGGGGTCGGAAACACCATATATTTT.

The rearrangement links TRBV5-1 to TRBJ1-2; maybe TRBD1 (5 bases). The CDR3 consists of 14 residues. V lost 4 bases and J 9 bases, leaving 19 bases between the germline ends. CDR1 is SGHRS and CDR2 is YFSETQ in the germline V gene. CDR3 in amino acids: CASSAFQGGRSYTF. The DNA of the CDR3 is TGCGCCAGCAGCGCCTTTCAGGGAGGTCGCAGCTACACCTTC.

V and J are TRBV18 and TRBJ1-2; no clear D. Germline CDR1 is KGHSH and CDR2 is LQKENI. Trimming took 4 bases from V and 6 from J, leaving 9 bases between them. The length of the CDR3 is 12 residues. The CDR3 region has the DNA TGTGCCAGCTCACTTGCACTTAATGGCTACACCTTC. Its translation is CASSLALNGYTF.

The gene calls are TRBV9 and TRBJ2-2, with TRBD1 matching 9 bases. Germline values: CDR1 SGDLS, CDR2 YYNGEE. The CDR3 is 14 amino acids. V dropped 8 bases and J dropped 2; count of bases not matched to a gene: 4. The CDR3 DNA reads as TGTGCCAGTACAGGGGGCGCAAACACCGGGGAGCTGTTTTTT. Its protein product is CASTGGANTGELFF.

The CDR3 spells CASRGTGGQPQHF. The CDR3 DNA reads TGTGCCAGCCGGGGAACAGGAGGGCAGCCCCAGCATTTT. The chain recombines TRBV6-5 with TRBJ1-5; D is perhaps TRBD1 (5 bases). Trimming shortened V by 8 bases and J by 7 bases, and 15 bases separated the two germline ends. This CDR3 is 13 amino acids long. Germline V CDR1 and CDR2: MNHEY, SVGAGI.

The chain employs TRBV6-5 and TRBJ1-4; D not resolved. The germline V gene has CDR1 MNHEY and CDR2 SVGAGI. The CDR3 runs to 15 residues. The V end lost 2 bases, the J end lost 2 bases, and 9 bases lay between the germline ends. CDR3 sequence (DNA): TGTGCCAGCAGTTACCTGGGCAAGACTAATGAAAAACTGTTTTTT. It translates to CASSYLGKTNEKLFF.

The chain combines TRBV5-1 with TRBJ1-1, with a weak D call TRBD1 (6 bases). The ends were cut back, 8 bases at V and 3 bases at J, with 17 bases in the middle. The CDR3 is 14 residues long. CDR1 is SGHRS and CDR2 is YFSETQ in the germline V gene. In nucleotides, the CDR3 is TGCGCCAGTTCCCTTTGGGGGCTTGACACTGAAGCTTTCTTT. It translates to CASSLWGLDTEAFF.

The genes are TRBV2 and TRBJ2-4; D remains ambiguous. The CDR3 length is 15 residues. In germline, CDR1 is SNHLY, CDR2 FYNNEI. The V end was cut by 3 bases, the J end by 3 bases, with 12 bases between. CDR3 amino acids: CASSDGQVVKNIQYF. In nucleotides, the CDR3 is TGTGCCAGCAGTGATGGGCAGGTCGTCAAAAACATTCAGTACTTC.

This rearrangement joins TRBV6-5 to TRBJ1-6; 7 bases align to TRBD1. This CDR3 is built from 15 residues. The V and J ends lost 4 bases and 9 bases, in that order; junction bases with no gene match: 9. CDR1 is MNHEY and CDR2 is SVGAGI in the germline V gene. CDR3 in amino acids: CASSLGQSEFSPLHF. In DNA form, the CDR3 reads TGTGCCAGCAGTTTGGGACAGTCGGAGTTTTCACCCCTCCACTTT.

The V and J genes are TRBV3-1 (or the pseudogene TRBV3-2) and TRBJ2-1, with D possibly being TRBD1 (7 bases). The CDR3 length is 16 residues. Germline V gene data show CDR1 as LGHDT and CDR2 as YNNKEL (reference sequence). Trimming removed 4 bases from V and 4 bases from J, with 17 bases in between. CDR3 bases: TGTGCCAGCAGCCGACGGGGGCAGGGGGTGTACAATGAGCAGTTCTTC. Translating it yields CASSRRGQGVYNEQFF.

The chain has TRBV19 and TRBJ2-7; D perhaps matches TRBD1 (6 bases). This CDR3 has 13 residues. The ends were cut back, 7 bases at V and 6 bases at J, with 16 bases in the middle. Germline CDR1 reads LNHDA; CDR2 reads SQIVND (reference sequence). As DNA, the CDR3 is TGTGCCAGTAACTCGATCCAGGGGAGCGAGCAGTACTTC. It codes for CASNSIQGSEQYF.

This sequence joins TRBV12-5 and TRBJ1-4; no clear D gene. The V end was cut by 1 base, the J end by 7 bases, with 13 bases between. Germline loops: CDR1 LGHNT, CDR2 FRNRAP. The CDR3 is made up of 15 amino acids. This chain's CDR3 is CASGLGLSEGEKLFF. The CDR3 DNA reads as TGTGCTAGTGGTTTGGGGCTCAGTGAGGGTGAAAAACTGTTTTTT. The whole variable domain, filled in from reference TRBV12-5 and TRBJ1-4, reads DARVTQTPRHKVTEMGQEVTMRCQPILGHNTVFWYRQTMMQGLELLAYFRNRAPLDDSGMPKDRFSAEMPDATLATLKIQPSEPRDSAVYFCASGLGLSEGEKLFFGSGTQLSVL.

The rearrangement links TRBV6-6 to TRBJ2-2; 9 bases align to TRBD2. Trimming removed 6 bases from V and 6 bases from J; junction bases left unmatched: 8. The CDR3 has 15 residues. Germline CDR1 is MNHNY and CDR2 is SVGAGI (reference sequence). This CDR3 is CASRVAGAPAGELFF. Written as DNA, the CDR3 is TGTGCCAGCAGGGTAGCGGGGGCCCCGGCCGGGGAGCTGTTTTTT.

The chain couples TRBV2 to TRBJ1-5; D is undetermined. The CDR3 is made up of 13 amino acids. V was cut by 2 bases and J by 9 bases, with 11 bases left in between. In germline, CDR1 is SNHLY, CDR2 FYNNEI. CDR3 residues: CASSETTPGPQHF. CDR3 in DNA: TGTGCCAGCAGTGAAACGACCCCGGGGCCCCAGCATTTT.

V and J are TRBV16 and TRBJ1-2; tentatively, D is TRBD1 (6 bases). With 3 bases removed from V and 6 bases from J, the gap between germline ends came to 17 bases. This CDR3 comprises 15 residues. Germline V lookup: CDR1 KGHSY, CDR2 FQNENV. CDR3 in DNA: TGTGCCAGCAGCCAGATCACAGGGAATGGAAATGGCTACACCTTC. Residues: CASSQITGNGNGYTF.

In the case of this clone: The sample has other DNA sequences that encode this CDR3 too. This CDR3 reads CASSSRQGAYEQYF. The CDR3 DNA is TGTGCCAGTAGTTCTAGACAGGGGGCCTACGAGCAGTACTTC. The V and J genes are TRBV19 and TRBJ2-7, with 9 bases aligning to TRBD1. Germline CDR1 and CDR2: LNHDA and SQIVND (reference sequence). V shed 5 bases, J shed 2 bases, and the junction held 4 bases outside the gene matches. This CDR3 contains 14 residues.

This chain links TRBV28 with TRBJ1-5; 7 bases fit TRBD1. The CDR3 contains 14 residues. J was trimmed by 6 bases and V by 2 bases; bases with no gene match: 4. Germline lookup yields CDR1 MDHEN and CDR2 SYDVKM. The CDR3 loop reads CASSLGAGGQPQHF. CDR3 bases: TGTGCCAGCAGTTTAGGTGCAGGGGGTCAGCCCCAGCATTTT.

The chain couples TRBV9 to TRBJ1-1; 8 nucleotides align to TRBD1. The J segment lost 6 bases and the V segment lost 0 bases, leaving 7 bases of the junction unmatched. This CDR3 contains 15 residues. Germline CDR1 reads SGDLS; CDR2 reads YYNGEE. The CDR3 DNA follows: TGTGCCAGCAGCGTAGTGACAGGGGCGGTTCCTGAAGCTTTCTTT. This codes for CASSVVTGAVPEAFF.

The rearrangement joins TRBV3-1 (or the pseudogene TRBV3-2) to TRBJ2-1; D call uncertain. Germline V gene data show CDR1 as LGHDT and CDR2 as YNNKEL (reference sequence). This CDR3 is built from 13 residues. V was trimmed by 1 base and J by 9 bases, leaving 10 bases between them. CDR3 amino acids: CASSQGLISEQFF. In DNA form, the CDR3 reads TGTGCCAGCAGCCAAGGGCTCATCAGTGAGCAGTTCTTC.

The genes are TRBV18 and TRBJ2-3; no definite D call. The length of the CDR3 is 15 residues. Germline values: CDR1 KGHSH, CDR2 LQKENI. V lost 3 bases to trimming and J lost 0 bases, with 10 bases between them. CDR3 nucleotide sequence: TGTGCCAGCTCACCGCACCCCCAGAGCACAGATACGCAGTATTTT. Translation gives CASSPHPQSTDTQYF.

The V gene is TRBV5-1, the J gene TRBJ2-3; the match to TRBD2 covers 10 bases. The germline V gene has CDR1 SGHRS and CDR2 YFSETQ. The ends lost 5 bases at V and 5 bases at J; junction bases unmatched: 11. This CDR3 has 16 amino acids. As DNA, the CDR3 is TGCGCCAGCAGTCCCAATAGCGGGGGGTCAGGAGATACGCAGTATTTT. Translating it yields CASSPNSGGSGDTQYF.

CDR3: CASSLEQRNTEAFF. The CDR3 DNA is TGTGCCAGCAGCTTAGAACAGAGGAACACTGAAGCTTTCTTT. The chain joins TRBV13 to TRBJ1-1; D call uncertain. The V end was cut by 1 base, the J end by 1 base, with 7 bases between. The CDR3 runs 14 residues. CDR1 and CDR2 (germline): PRHDT, FYEKMQ (reference sequence). Together with reference TRBV13 and TRBJ1-1, the CDR3 gives the full variable domain: AAGVIQSPRHLIKEKRETATLKCYPIPRHDTVYWYQQGPGQDPQFLISFYEKMQSDKGSIPDRFSAQQFSDYHSELNMSSLELGDSALYFCASSLEQRNTEAFFGQGTRLTVV.

The rearrangement uses TRBV28 and TRBJ1-1; D unresolved. Trimming took 7 bases from V and 6 from J, leaving 12 bases between them. This CDR3 spans 12 amino acids. Germline V gives CDR1 MDHEN, CDR2 SYDVKM. The CDR3 reads CASNSGVSEAFF. In DNA form, the CDR3 reads TGTGCCAGCAACTCCGGGGTGTCTGAAGCTTTCTTT.

The rearrangement uses TRBV2 and TRBJ2-3, with 11 bases matching TRBD2. The CDR3 is 15 amino acids. Per germline, CDR1 SNHLY and CDR2 FYNNEI. The V segment lost 6 bases and the J segment 8 bases; nucleotides outside the gene matches: 10. CDR3 bases: TGTGCCAGCAGCCCCGGGACTAGCGGTGGGGGTACGCAGTATTTT. Its translation is CASSPGTSGGGTQYF.

The rearrangement links TRBV4-1 to TRBJ1-4, with D possibly being TRBD1 (6 bases). V lost 0 bases and J lost 8, with 22 bases in between. This CDR3 is built from 18 residues. The germline V gene has CDR1 MGHRA and CDR2 YSYEKL. This CDR3 is CASSQDRASGAQGEKLFF. For the CDR3, the DNA is TGCGCCAGCAGCCAAGATAGGGCCTCCGGGGCACAGGGAGAAAAACTGTTTTTT.

The chain carries TRBV2 and TRBJ1-2; D remains ambiguous. The germline V gene encodes CDR1 SNHLY and CDR2 FYNNEI. The CDR3 is made up of 12 amino acids. V was pared by 4 bases and J by 4 bases, with 7 bases between. The CDR3 region is CASSVTPYGYTF. As DNA, the CDR3 is TGTGCCAGCAGTGTTACACCCTATGGCTACACCTTC.